This record concerns one T cell receptor beta chain sequence. This record belongs to a study of blood T cell repertoires in COVID-19. Study context: The United States, Italy and Spain provided the acute and convalescent COVID-19 samples. Sources were T cells, B-cell-depleted T cells, or PBMCs; the material itself was cDNA or gDNA.

The assay was immunoSEQ multiplex PCR, and TCRdb's table has in-frame clones only and misses some. The sample includes around 700,000 clones, 85% to 90% of them seen just once. There are 14 residues in the CDR3. Unmatched junction bases numbered 2, after V lost 4 bases and J lost 4 bases. From germline, CDR1 is SGHTS and CDR2 YDEGEE. The chain employs TRBV5-8 and TRBJ1-5; 10 nucleotides line up with TRBD1. This TCR was recovered from a woman younger than 35 with acute or convalescent COVID-19. The source material was peripheral blood. CDR3 coding DNA: TGTGCCAGCAGCCCGGGACAGGGGAATCAGCCCCAGCATTTT. This codes for CASSPGQGNQPQHF.